This is a list of T cell receptor beta chains from one sample in a study of cytomegalovirus exposure and HLA in healthy donors. TCRdb keeps only in-frame clones here, not all; method: immunoSEQ multiplex PCR. This sample's clone table lists approximately 130,000 clones. The sample consisted of PBMCs. These receptors were collected from a woman in her sixties or seventies in good health and CMV-seronegative. The CDR3 runs from the conserved cysteine through the conserved F or W. The D gene is left open where the match is weak.

>TRBD1|TRBJ2-7|TRBV18
CASSPPGQYSYEQYF
TGTGCCAGCTCACCACCGGGACAGTACTCCTACGAGCAGTACTTC
>-|TRBJ1-1|TRBV5-4
CAWGPRDAEAFF
TGTGCCTGGGGGCCCAGGGACGCTGAAGCTTTCTTT
>-|TRBJ1-2|TRBV7-2
CASSREGRVGGYTF
TGTGCCAGCAGCCGTGAGGGTAGGGTCGGAGGCTACACCTTC
>-|TRBJ1-3|TRBV4-2
CASSQEGQSSGNTIYF
TGTGCCAGCAGCCAAGAGGGACAAAGCTCTGGAAACACCATATATTTT
>TRBD1|TRBJ1-2|TRBV2
CASSEAYGQGQNYGYTF
TGTGCCAGCAGTGAAGCGTATGGACAGGGGCAAAACTATGGCTACACCTTC
>-|TRBJ1-6|TRBV2
CASRGGTSAVYNSPLHF
TGTGCCAGCAGAGGAGGGACCTCGGCGGTCTATAATTCACCCCTCCACTTT
>-|TRBJ2-1|TRBV20-1
CSAPLPNEQFF
TGCAGTGCCCCCCTACCCAATGAGCAGTTCTTC
>TRBD1|TRBJ1-4|TRBV2
CASSDAGQGSFLFF
TGTGCCAGCAGTGATGCGGGACAGGGATCGTTTCTGTTTTTT
>TRBD1|TRBJ1-2|TRBV7-8
CASSLEQDRGWRYGYTF
TGTGCCAGCAGCTTAGAGCAGGACAGGGGTTGGCGGTATGGCTACACCTTC
>-|TRBJ2-7|TRBV19
CASSIPGRSSYEQYF
TGTGCCAGTAGTATCCCGGGTAGGTCGTCCTACGAGCAGTACTTC
>TRBD1|TRBJ1-2|TRBV29-1
CSVEVTGVGTENF
TGCAGCGTTGAAGTTACAGGCGTGGGGACAGAGAACTTC
>TRBD1|TRBJ2-2|TRBV18
CASSETGGAPGELFF
TGTGCCAGCTCAGAGACAGGGGGCGCGCCCGGGGAGCTGTTTTTT
>-|TRBJ2-5|TRBV5-1
CASSSTGTKGETQYF
TGCGCCAGCAGCTCCACAGGGACCAAAGGAGAGACCCAGTACTTC
>-|TRBJ1-2|TRBV28
CASRPEGRGGYTF
TGTGCCAGCCGACCCGAAGGCCGGGGGGGCTACACCTTC
>-|TRBJ2-7|TRBV5-1
CASSSNSYEQYF
TGCGCCAGCAGCTCCAACTCCTACGAGCAGTACTTC
>-|TRBJ1-2|TRBV19
CASSIDWGPNYGYTF
TGTGCCAGTAGTATAGATTGGGGCCCCAACTATGGCTACACCTTC
>TRBD1|TRBJ2-7|TRBV14
CASSQGYSRDSSYEQYF
TGTGCCAGCAGCCAAGGATATTCCCGGGACAGCTCCTACGAGCAGTACTTC
>-|TRBJ1-3|TRBV9
CASSVDGSSGNTIYF
TGTGCCAGCAGCGTAGACGGGAGCTCTGGAAACACCATATATTTT
>-|TRBJ1-2|TRBV28
CASSDSANYGYTF
TGTGCCAGCAGTGACAGTGCTAACTATGGCTACACCTTC
>-|TRBJ2-2|TRBV27
CASSPLLVRGLHTGELFF
TGTGCCAGCAGTCCCTTGCTGGTGCGGGGCCTCCACACCGGGGAGCTGTTTTTT
>-|TRBJ1-4|TRBV6-6
CASSYRTGNEKLFF
TGTGCCAGCAGTTACAGAACAGGGAATGAAAAACTGTTTTTT
>-|TRBJ2-2|TRBV6-1
CASSERRSGNTGELFF
TGTGCCAGCAGTGAACGGAGGTCAGGGAACACCGGGGAGCTGTTTTTT
>TRBD2|TRBJ2-7|TRBV19
CASSAAKPGLAYEQYF
TGTGCCAGTAGTGCGGCGAAACCGGGACTAGCCTACGAGCAGTACTTC
>-|TRBJ1-4|TRBV6-6
CASAGHLTEKLFF
TGTGCCAGCGCAGGCCATCTCACGGAAAAACTGTTTTTT
>-|TRBJ1-1|TRBV6-6
CASNGYTSGTEAFF
TGTGCCAGCAATGGTTACACCTCGGGCACTGAAGCTTTCTTT
>TRBD2|TRBJ2-1|TRBV27
CASSLSGGRSYNEQFF
TGTGCCAGCAGTTTGTCGGGGGGACGCTCCTACAATGAGCAGTTCTTC
>-|TRBJ2-7|TRBV28
CASSFQGYPREQYF
TGTGCCAGCAGTTTTCAGGGGTACCCAAGGGAGCAGTACTTC
>TRBD2|TRBJ2-1|TRBV18
CASSPGLAGSISYNEQFF
TGTGCCAGCTCTCCGGGACTAGCGGGCTCAATCTCCTACAATGAGCAGTTCTTC
>-|TRBJ2-5|TRBV10-2
CASRGAQETQYF
TGCGCCAGCCGGGGGGCACAAGAGACCCAGTACTTC
>-|TRBJ2-2|TRBV5-1
CASSLTANTGELFF
TGCGCCAGCAGCTTGACAGCCAACACCGGGGAGCTGTTTTTT
>-|TRBJ1-3|TRBV2
CASSEAWGAGNTIYF
TGTGCCAGCAGTGAAGCTTGGGGGGCTGGAAACACCATATATTTT
>-|TRBJ1-2|TRBV5-5
CASSLNSGVYGYTF
TGTGCCAGCAGCTTGAATTCGGGGGTATATGGCTACACCTTC
>TRBD1|TRBJ1-2|TRBV28
CASSLGDRPNYGYTF
TGTGCCAGCAGTTTAGGGGACAGGCCTAACTATGGCTACACCTTC
>-|TRBJ2-5|TRBV11-2
CASSLDRVGETQYF
TGTGCCAGCAGCTTAGACAGGGTGGGAGAGACCCAGTACTTC
>TRBD2|TRBJ2-3|TRBV11-2
CASSAGTSVSTDTQYF
TGTGCCAGCAGCGCGGGGACTAGCGTTAGCACAGATACGCAGTATTTT
>-|TRBJ1-2|TRBV6-5
CASSYRQNYGYTF
TGTGCCAGCAGTTATCGACAGAACTATGGCTACACCTTC
>TRBD2|TRBJ2-2|TRBV11-2
CASSLNRLAGITGELFF
TGTGCCAGCAGCTTAAACCGACTAGCGGGAATCACCGGGGAGCTGTTTTTT
>-|TRBJ2-7|TRBV13
CASYLSLSRYEQYF
TGTGCCAGCTACCTATCCTTGAGCCGCTACGAGCAGTACTTC
>-|TRBJ2-7|TRBV6-1
CASSDTMMGQYF
TGTGCCAGCAGTGATACGATGATGGGACAATACTTC
>-|TRBJ1-5|TRBV6-5
CASSYSRGRGQPQHF
TGTGCCAGCAGTTACTCGAGGGGCAGGGGCCAGCCCCAGCATTTT
>-|TRBJ2-1|TRBV5-4
CASSLVGQDEQFF
TGTGCCAGCAGCTTGGTGGGGCAAGACGAGCAGTTCTTC